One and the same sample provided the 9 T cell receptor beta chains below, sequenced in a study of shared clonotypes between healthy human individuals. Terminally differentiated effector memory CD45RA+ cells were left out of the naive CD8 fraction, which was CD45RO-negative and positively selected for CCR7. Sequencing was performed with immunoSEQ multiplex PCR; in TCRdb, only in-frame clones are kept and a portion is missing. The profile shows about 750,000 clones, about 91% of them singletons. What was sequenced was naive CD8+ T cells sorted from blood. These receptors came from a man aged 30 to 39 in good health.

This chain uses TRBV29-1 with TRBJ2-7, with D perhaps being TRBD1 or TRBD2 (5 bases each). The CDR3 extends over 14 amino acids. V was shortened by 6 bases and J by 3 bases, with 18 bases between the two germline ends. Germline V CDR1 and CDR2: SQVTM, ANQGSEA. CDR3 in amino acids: CSVGDARPLYEQYF. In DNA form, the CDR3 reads TGCAGCGTGGGGGACGCACGGCCCCTCTACGAGCAGTACTTC.

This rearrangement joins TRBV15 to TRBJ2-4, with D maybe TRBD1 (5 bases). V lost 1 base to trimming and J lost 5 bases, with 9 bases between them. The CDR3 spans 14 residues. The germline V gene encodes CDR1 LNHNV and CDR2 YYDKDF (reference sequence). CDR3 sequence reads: CATSRVMGQNIQYF. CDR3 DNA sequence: TGTGCCACCAGCAGAGTCATGGGGCAAAACATTCAGTACTTC.

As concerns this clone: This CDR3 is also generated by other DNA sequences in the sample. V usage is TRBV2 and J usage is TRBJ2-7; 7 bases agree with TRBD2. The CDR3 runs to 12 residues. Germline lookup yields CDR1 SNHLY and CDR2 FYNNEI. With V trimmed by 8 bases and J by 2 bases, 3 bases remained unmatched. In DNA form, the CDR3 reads TGTGCCAGCCTAGGACTAGCCTACGAGCAGTACTTC. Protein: CASLGLAYEQYF. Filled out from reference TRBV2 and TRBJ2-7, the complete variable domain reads EPEVTQTPSHQVTQMGQEVILRCVPISNHLYFYWYRQILGQKVEFLVSFYNNEISEKSEIFDDQFSVERPDGSNFTLKIRSTKLEDSAMYFCASLGLAYEQYFGPGTRLTVT.

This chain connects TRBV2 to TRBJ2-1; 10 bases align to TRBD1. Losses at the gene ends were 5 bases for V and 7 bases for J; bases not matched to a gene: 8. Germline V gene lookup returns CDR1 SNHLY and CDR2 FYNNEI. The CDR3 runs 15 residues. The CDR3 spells CASSSGTGVWNEQFF. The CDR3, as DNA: TGTGCCAGCAGTTCCGGGACAGGGGTATGGAATGAGCAGTTCTTC.

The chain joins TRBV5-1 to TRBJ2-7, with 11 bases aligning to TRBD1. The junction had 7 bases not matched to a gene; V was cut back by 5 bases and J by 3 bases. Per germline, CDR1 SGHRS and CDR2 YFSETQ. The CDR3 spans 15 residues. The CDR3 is CASSFRTGGGYEQYF. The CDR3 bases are TGCGCCAGCAGTTTCCGGACAGGGGGCGGCTACGAGCAGTACTTC.

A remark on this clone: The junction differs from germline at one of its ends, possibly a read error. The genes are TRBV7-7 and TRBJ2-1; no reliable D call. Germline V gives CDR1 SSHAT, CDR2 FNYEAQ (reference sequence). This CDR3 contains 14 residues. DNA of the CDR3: TGTGCTAGCAGCGCCGGTCCTCCCTCTAATGAGCAGTTCTTC. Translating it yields CASSAGPPSNEQFF.

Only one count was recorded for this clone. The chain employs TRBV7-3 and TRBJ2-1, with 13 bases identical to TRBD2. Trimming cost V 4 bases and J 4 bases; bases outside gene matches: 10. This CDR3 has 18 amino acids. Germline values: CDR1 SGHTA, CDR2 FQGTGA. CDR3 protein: CASSSGLAGEKGYNEQFF. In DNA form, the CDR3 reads TGTGCCAGCAGCTCAGGACTAGCGGGAGAAAAAGGATACAATGAGCAGTTCTTC.

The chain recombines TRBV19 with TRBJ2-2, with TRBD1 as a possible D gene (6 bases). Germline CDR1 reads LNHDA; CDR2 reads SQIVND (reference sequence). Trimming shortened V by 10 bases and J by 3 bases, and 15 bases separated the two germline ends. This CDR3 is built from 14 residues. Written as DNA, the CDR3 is TGTGCCACTACAGGGTTTGTGGACACCGGGGAGCTGTTTTTT. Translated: CATTGFVDTGELFF. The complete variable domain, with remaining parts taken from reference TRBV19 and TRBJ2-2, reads DGGITQSPKYLFRKEGQNVTLSCEQNLNHDAMYWYRQDPGQGLRLIYYSQIVNDFQKGDIAEGYSVSREKKESFPLTVTSAQKNPTAFYLCATTGFVDTGELFFGEGSRLTVL.

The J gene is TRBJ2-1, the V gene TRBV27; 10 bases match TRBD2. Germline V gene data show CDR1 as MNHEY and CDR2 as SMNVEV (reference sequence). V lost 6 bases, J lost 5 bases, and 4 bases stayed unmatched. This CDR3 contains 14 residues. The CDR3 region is CASRTSGLDNEQFF. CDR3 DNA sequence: TGTGCCAGCAGGACTAGCGGGCTCGACAATGAGCAGTTCTTC.